Listed below are T cell receptor beta chains from one sample, sequenced in a study of T-cell memory formation after mild COVID-19. TCRdb analysed the 5' RACE reads with MiXCR anew, one entry per CDR3 protein. The table has almost 550,000 distinct CDR3 sequences, roughly 21% seen once. Sequencing used PBMCs or a T cell subset sorted from them (not recorded which). These TCRs come from an adult woman who had mild COVID-19 (a few samples of this study predate the infection). Cell type and time point are not known. CDR3s include the opening cysteine and the closing phenylalanine or tryptophan. D genes are given only for firm matches. Part of the rows lack a size; the others show once, few, many or a class for expanded clones.

j_gene,v_gene,d_gene,abundance,CDR3aa,CDR3nt
TRBJ2-1,TRBV7-6,TRBD2,.,CASSLGPAGGPYQTYNEQFF,TGTGCCAGCAGCTTAGGCCCAGCGGGAGGCCCCTATCAAACCTACAATGAGCAGTTCTTC
TRBJ1-1,TRBV20-1,.,few,CSARSLQGLNTEAFF,TGCAGTGCTAGGAGTTTACAGGGCTTGAACACTGAAGCTTTCTTT
TRBJ1-1,TRBV30,.,.,CAWIRENTEAFF,TGTGCCTGGATCAGGGAGAACACTGAAGCTTTCTTT
TRBJ2-3,TRBV6-5,.,.,CASSWAMGDTQYF,TGTGCCAGCAGTTGGGCGATGGGAGATACGCAGTATTTT
TRBJ1-5,TRBV5-1,.,.,CASSLDPGVGQPQHF,TGCGCCAGCAGCTTGGATCCGGGGGTTGGTCAGCCCCAGCATTTT
TRBJ2-2,TRBV4-1,TRBD1,few,CASSREPGQGRTGELFF,TGCGCCAGCAGCCGGGAACCGGGACAGGGTCGCACCGGGGAGCTGTTTTTT
TRBJ2-7,TRBV20-1,TRBD2,few,CSARVPSGGTYEQYF,TGCAGTGCTAGAGTCCCTAGCGGGGGAACCTACGAGCAGTACTTC
TRBJ2-3,TRBV20-1,TRBD2,.,CSARDSLADTDTQYF,TGCAGTGCTAGAGATTCCCTAGCGGACACAGATACGCAGTATTTT
TRBJ2-2,TRBV20-1,.,many,CSATRTHTGELFF,TGCAGTGCGACCCGGACCCACACCGGGGAGCTGTTTTTT
TRBJ2-7,TRBV5-1,.,many,CASSLRARTGTYEQYF,TGCGCCAGCAGCTTACGGGCAAGGACCGGTACCTACGAGCAGTACTTC
TRBJ2-7,TRBV5-6,.,few,CASSEQSRDEQYF,TGTGCCAGCAGCGAACAATCCCGGGACGAGCAGTACTTC
TRBJ2-1,TRBV3-1,TRBD1,few,CASSQPTGASSGDEQFF,TGTGCCAGCAGCCAACCCACAGGGGCTTCCTCGGGCGATGAGCAGTTCTTC
TRBJ1-2,TRBV6-6,TRBD1,.,CASSTGTVSNYGYTF,TGTGCCAGCAGTACCGGGACAGTTTCTAACTATGGCTACACCTTC
TRBJ2-1,TRBV11-2,.,.,CASSLEIGSYNEQFF,TGTGCCAGCAGCTTAGAAATAGGGTCCTACAATGAGCAGTTCTTC
TRBJ2-1,TRBV5-1,TRBD2,.,CASSMERGGQRQFF,TGCGCCAGCAGCATGGAGCGGGGGGGCCAGCGGCAGTTCTTC
TRBJ2-7,TRBV9,.,few,CASSVGSGNSYEQYF,TGTGCCAGCAGCGTCGGGAGTGGTAATTCCTACGAGCAGTACTTC
TRBJ2-2,TRBV5-1,.,many,CASSLVVGGELFF,TGCGCCAGCAGCTTGGTCGTGGGCGGGGAGCTGTTTTTT
TRBJ2-7,TRBV12-3/TRBV12-4,TRBD1,many,CASSLAHGTGGYEQYF,TGTGCCAGCAGTTTAGCGCATGGGACAGGGGGATACGAGCAGTACTTC
TRBJ2-5,TRBV10-2,TRBD1,.,CASSDDRGVGETQYF,TGCGCCAGCAGCGACGACAGGGGGGTAGGAGAGACCCAGTACTTC
TRBJ2-7,TRBV29-1,.,.,CSVVQQANEQYF,TGCAGCGTCGTACAACAGGCTAACGAGCAGTACTTC
TRBJ1-1,TRBV7-6,.,.,CASSSSGGGWNTEAFF,TGTGCCAGCAGCTCCTCGGGGGGGGGCTGGAACACTGAAGCTTTCTTT
TRBJ2-2,TRBV7-9,.,many,CASSFLRALVNTGELFF,TGTGCCAGCAGCTTCCTGAGGGCCCTCGTTAACACCGGGGAGCTGTTTTTT
TRBJ2-1,TRBV12-3/TRBV12-4,TRBD2,many,CASLGLAVDEQFF,TGTGCCAGCCTGGGGCTAGCGGTTGATGAGCAGTTCTTC